This T cell receptor (beta chain) came from a study of CXCR3-negative and CXCR3-positive naive CD8 T cells. Study results and caveats: Naive subsets did not differ in surface CD5, and TRB CDR3 properties served to infer TCR strength. Against CXCR3-negative naive cells, CXCR3-positive naive cells showed more hydrophobic TRB CDR3s.

CDR3 size: 13 residues. CDR1 is SGHVS, CDR2 FNYEAQ, per germline. A remark on this clonotype: Its antigen remains unknown.

TRB cDNA libraries were made by UMI-labeled 5' RACE. For each CDR3 protein, TCRdb gives one entry from its re-call of the 5' RACE reads, without DNA. This sample's table reports 40,000 to 50,000 distinct CDR3 sequences. This receptor was obtained from a human donor in good health. Some clones in this sample may be carry-over from other donors' samples. Sequenced sample: naive CXCR3- CD8+ T cells from blood. Subset defined: CD45RO-CCR7+CD27+CD95- naive CD8+ T cells lacking CXCR3 (TNR3-). V and J are TRBV7-6 and TRBJ2-3. The CDR3 loop is CASSPEVSDTQYF.